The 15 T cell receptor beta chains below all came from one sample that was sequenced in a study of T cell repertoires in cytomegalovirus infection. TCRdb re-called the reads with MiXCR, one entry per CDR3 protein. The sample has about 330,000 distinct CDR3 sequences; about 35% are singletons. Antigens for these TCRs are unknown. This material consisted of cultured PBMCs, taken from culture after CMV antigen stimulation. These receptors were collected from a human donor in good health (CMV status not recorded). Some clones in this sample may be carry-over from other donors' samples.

As DNA, the CDR3 is TGCAGTGAGCGAAGGGCAGCGGGAGAGGAGGGTTTCACAGATACGCAGTATTTT. It is translated as CSERRAAGEEGFTDTQYF. This sequence joins TRBV20-1 and TRBJ2-3; TRBD2 aligns across 8 bases. The CDR3 contains 18 residues. Losses at the gene ends were 7 bases for V and 2 bases for J; bases not matched to a gene: 20. Germline CDR1 DFQATT, CDR2 SNEGSKA (reference sequence).

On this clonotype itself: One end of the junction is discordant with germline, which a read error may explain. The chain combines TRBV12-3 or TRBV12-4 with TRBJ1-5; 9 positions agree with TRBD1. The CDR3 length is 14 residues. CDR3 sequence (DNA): TGTGCCAGCAGCCCCACAGGGGGCAAGCAGCCCCAGCATTTT. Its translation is CASSPTGGKQPQHF.

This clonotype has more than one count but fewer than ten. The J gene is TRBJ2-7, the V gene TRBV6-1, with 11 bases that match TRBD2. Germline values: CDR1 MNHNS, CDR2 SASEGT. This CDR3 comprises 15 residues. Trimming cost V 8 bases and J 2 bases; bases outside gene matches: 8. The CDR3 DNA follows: TGTGCCAGCCGCAGGACTAGCGGGCATACCTACGAGCAGTACGTC. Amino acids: CASRRTSGHTYEQYV.

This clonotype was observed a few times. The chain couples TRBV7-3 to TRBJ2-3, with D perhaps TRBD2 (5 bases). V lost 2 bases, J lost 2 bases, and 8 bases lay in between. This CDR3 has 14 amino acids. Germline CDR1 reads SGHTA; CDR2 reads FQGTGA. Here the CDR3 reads CASSLASTTDTQYF. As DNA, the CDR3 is TGTGCCAGCAGCTTAGCTAGCACCACAGATACGCAGTATTTT.

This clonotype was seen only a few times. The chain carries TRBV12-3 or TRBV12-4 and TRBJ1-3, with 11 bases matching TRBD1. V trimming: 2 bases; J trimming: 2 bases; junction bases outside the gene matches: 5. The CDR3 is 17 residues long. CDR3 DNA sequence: TGTGCCAGCAGTTTACGGACAGGGGGCATGACTGGAAACACCATATATTTT. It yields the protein CASSLRTGGMTGNTIYF.

CDR3 region: CASSIDNAAYNEQFF. DNA for the CDR3: TGTGCCAGTAGTATAGATAATGCAGCATACAATGAGCAGTTCTTC. The chain carries TRBV19 and TRBJ2-1; D remains unclear. Germline V gene lookup returns CDR1 LNHDA and CDR2 SQIVND (reference sequence). The CDR3 sequence is 15 residues long. Trimming took 0 bases from V and 4 from J, leaving 10 bases between them.

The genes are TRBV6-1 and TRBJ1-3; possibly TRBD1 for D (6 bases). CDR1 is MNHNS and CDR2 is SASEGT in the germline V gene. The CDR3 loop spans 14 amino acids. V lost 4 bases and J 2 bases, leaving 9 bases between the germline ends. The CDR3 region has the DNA TGTGCCAGCAGTGGGACAGTGGCTGGAAACACCATATATTTT. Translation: CASSGTVAGNTIYF.

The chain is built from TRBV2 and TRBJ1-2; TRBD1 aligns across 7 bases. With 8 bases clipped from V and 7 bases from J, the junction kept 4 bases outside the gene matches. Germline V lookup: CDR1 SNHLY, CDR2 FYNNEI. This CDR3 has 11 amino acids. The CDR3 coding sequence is TGTGCCAGCCAGGGGGATAGTGGCTACACCTTC. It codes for CASQGDSGYTF. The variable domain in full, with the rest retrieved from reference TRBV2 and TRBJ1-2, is EPEVTQTPSHQVTQMGQEVILRCVPISNHLYFYWYRQILGQKVEFLVSFYNNEISEKSEIFDDQFSVERPDGSNFTLKIRSTKLEDSAMYFCASQGDSGYTFGSGTRLTVV.

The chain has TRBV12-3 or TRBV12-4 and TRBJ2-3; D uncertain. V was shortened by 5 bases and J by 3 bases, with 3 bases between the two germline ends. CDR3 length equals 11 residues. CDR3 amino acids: CASSATDTQYF. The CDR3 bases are TGTGCCAGCAGTGCTACAGATACGCAGTATTTT.

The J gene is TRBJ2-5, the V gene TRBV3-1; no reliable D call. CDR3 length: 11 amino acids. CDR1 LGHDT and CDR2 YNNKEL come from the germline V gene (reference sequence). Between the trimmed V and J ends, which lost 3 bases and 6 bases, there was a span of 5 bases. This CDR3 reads CASSQIKTQYF. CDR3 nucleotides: TGTGCCAGCAGCCAGATAAAGACCCAGTACTTC.

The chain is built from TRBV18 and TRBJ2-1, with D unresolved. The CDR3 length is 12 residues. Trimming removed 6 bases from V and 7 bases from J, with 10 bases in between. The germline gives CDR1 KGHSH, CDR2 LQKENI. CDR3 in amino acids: CASSRYGNEQFF. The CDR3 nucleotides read TGTGCCAGCTCCAGATACGGGAATGAGCAGTTCTTC.

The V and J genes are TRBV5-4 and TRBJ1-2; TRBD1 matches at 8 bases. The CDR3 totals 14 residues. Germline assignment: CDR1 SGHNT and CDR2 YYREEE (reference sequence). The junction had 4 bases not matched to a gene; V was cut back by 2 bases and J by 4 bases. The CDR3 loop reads CASSFGQGSYGYTF. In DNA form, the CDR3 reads TGTGCCAGCAGCTTCGGACAGGGTAGCTATGGCTACACCTTC.

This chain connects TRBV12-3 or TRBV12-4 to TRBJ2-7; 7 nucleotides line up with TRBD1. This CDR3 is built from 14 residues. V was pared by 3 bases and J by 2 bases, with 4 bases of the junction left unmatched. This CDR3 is CASSFGRGTYEQYF. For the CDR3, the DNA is TGTGCCAGCAGTTTCGGCAGGGGGACCTACGAGCAGTACTTC.

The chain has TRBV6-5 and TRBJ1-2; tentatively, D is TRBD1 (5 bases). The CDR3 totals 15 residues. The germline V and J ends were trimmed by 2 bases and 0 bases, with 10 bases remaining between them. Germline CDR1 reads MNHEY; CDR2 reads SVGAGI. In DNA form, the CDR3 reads TGTGCCAGCAGTTACAGGGGATTAGCTAACTATGGCTACACCTTC. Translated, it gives CASSYRGLANYGYTF.

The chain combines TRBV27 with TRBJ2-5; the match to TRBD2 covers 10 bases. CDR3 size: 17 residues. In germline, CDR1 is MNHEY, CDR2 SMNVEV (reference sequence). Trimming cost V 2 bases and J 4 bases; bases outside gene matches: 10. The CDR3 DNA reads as TGTGCCAGCAGTTTAAAAGGGCTAGCGGGAGTTGCAGAGACCCAGTACTTC. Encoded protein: CASSLKGLAGVAETQYF.